This record concerns one T cell receptor beta chain sequence. Only in-frame clones appear in the TCRdb table, and some are missing; sequencing was by immunoSEQ multiplex PCR. The data show about 470,000 clones, around 90% seen once. Noted treatment: roughly 18 received Ad26.COV2.S at low or high dose, single or two shots; about 5 received placebo; per-sample allocation not given. Day 63 after the first injection of vaccine or placebo was the sampling time. CDR1 SGHNT and CDR2 YENEEA come from the germline V gene. Trimming cost V 2 bases and J 9 bases, with 8 bases left between them. This CDR3 comprises 13 residues. This entry comes from a study of Ad26.COV2.S vaccination and SARS-CoV-2 variants.

The rearrangement links TRBV11-3 to TRBJ1-6; unclear D gene. This TCR came from a person between 18 and 60 years old who received the Ad26.COV2.S COVID-19 vaccine or a placebo. The sequencing here drew on peripheral blood, taken in a trial of Ad26.COV2.S vaccine versus placebo. Written as DNA, the CDR3 is TGTGCCAGCAGCTTAAGTACTTCTTCACCCCTCCACTTT. It is translated as CASSLSTSSPLHF.